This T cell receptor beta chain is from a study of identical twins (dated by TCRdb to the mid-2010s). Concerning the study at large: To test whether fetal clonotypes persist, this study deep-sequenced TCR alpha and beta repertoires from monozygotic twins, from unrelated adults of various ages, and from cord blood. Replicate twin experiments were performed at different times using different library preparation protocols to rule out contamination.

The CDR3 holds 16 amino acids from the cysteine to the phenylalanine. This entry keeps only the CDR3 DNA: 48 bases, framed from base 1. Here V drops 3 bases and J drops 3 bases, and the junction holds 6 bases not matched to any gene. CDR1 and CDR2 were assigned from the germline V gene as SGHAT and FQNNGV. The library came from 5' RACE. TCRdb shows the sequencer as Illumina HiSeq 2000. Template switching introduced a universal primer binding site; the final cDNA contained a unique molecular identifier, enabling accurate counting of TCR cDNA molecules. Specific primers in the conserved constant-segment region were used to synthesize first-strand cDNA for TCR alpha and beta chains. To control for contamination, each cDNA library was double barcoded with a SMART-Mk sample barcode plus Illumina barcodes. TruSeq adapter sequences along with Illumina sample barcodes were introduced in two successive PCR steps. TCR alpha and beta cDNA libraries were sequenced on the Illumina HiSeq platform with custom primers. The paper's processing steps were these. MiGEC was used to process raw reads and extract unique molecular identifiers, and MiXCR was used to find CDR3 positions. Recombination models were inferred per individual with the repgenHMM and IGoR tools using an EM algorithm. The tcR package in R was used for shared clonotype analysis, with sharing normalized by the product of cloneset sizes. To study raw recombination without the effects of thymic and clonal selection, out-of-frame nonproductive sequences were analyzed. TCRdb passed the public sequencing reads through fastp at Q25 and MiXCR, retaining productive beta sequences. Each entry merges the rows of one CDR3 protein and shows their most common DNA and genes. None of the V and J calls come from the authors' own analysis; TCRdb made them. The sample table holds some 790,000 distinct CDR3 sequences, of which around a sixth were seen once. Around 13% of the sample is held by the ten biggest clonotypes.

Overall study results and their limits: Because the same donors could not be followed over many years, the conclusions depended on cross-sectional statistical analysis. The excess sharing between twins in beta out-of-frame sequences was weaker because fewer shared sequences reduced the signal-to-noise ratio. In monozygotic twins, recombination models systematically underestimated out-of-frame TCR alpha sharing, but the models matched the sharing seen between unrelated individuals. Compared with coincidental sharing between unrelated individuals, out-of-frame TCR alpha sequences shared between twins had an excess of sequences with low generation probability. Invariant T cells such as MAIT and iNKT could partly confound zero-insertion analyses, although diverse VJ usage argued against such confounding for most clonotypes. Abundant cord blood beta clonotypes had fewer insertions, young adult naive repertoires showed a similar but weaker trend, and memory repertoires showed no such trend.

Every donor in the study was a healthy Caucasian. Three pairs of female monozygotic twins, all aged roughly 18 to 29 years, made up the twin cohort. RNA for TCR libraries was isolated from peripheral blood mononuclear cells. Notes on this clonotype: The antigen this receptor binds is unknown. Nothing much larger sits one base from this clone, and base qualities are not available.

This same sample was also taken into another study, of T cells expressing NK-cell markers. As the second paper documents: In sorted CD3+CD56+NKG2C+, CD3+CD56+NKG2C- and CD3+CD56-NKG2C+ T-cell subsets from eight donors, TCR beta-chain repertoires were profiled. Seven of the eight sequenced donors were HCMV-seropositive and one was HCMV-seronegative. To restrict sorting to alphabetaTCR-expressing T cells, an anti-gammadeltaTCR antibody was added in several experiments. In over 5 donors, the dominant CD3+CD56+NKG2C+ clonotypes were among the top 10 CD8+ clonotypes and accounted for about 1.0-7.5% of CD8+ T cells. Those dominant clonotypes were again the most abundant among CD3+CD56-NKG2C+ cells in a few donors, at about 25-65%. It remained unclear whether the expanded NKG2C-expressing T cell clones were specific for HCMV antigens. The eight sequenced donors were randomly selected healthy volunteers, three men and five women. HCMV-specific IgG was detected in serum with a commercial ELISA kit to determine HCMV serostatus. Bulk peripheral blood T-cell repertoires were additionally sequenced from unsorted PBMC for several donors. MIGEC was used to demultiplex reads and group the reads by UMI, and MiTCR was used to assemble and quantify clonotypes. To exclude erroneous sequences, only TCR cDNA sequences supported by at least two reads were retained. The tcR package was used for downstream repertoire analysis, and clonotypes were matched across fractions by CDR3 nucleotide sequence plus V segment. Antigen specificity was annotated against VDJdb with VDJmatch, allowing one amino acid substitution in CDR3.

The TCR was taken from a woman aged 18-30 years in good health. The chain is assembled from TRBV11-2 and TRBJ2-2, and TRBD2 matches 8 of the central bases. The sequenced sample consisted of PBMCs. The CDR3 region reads CASSFVAGGHTGELFF. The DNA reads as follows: TGTGCCAGCAGCTTTGTCGCGGGAGGCCACACCGGGGAGCTGTTTTTT.